This TCR beta chain was identified during a study of shared clonotypes between healthy human individuals. Regarding the study as a whole: The study drew on few donors, limiting represented genetic and exposure-history diversity.

In regard to this clone: The antigen is unknown.

Authors' processing steps: Filtering of immunoSEQ junctional sequences could not match full-length read filtering. TCRdb keeps only in-frame clones here, not all; method: immunoSEQ multiplex PCR. Clone size and V and J calls were adopted from that table, with D and trimming inferred from the DNA. The data contain 2 million to 2.5 million clones, 90% to 96% of them singletons. The specimen was naive CD4+ T cells sorted from blood. Subset of the sample: CD45RA+ positively selected. This sequence originates from a man aged 18 to 30 in good health.

The DNA of the CDR3 is TGTGCCAGCAGCCTCCACCCCGGGACAGGGTTGAACACCGGGGAGCTGTTTTTT. Encoded protein: CASSLHPGTGLNTGELFF. The chain employs TRBV9 and TRBJ2-2, with TRBD1 matching 9 bases. The ends lost 4 bases at V and 1 base at J; junction bases unmatched: 11. The length of the CDR3 is 18 residues. CDR1 and CDR2 from the germline V gene are SGDLS and YYNGEE. Looking up the rest from reference TRBV9 and TRBJ2-2 gives the full variable domain: DSGVTQTPKHLITATGQRVTLRCSPRSGDLSVYWYQQSLDQGLQFLIQYYNGEERAKGNILERFSAQQFPDLHSELNLSSLELGDSALYFCASSLHPGTGLNTGELFFGEGSRLTVL.